The entry below describes one T cell receptor (beta chain). Antigen: not known. The use of a sample-barcoded 5' primer and a J-beta primer mix characterized a second PCR of about 7 to 12 cycles. TCRdb re-derived calls from the 5' RACE reads in MiXCR, one entry per CDR3 protein. Of nearly 1 million distinct CDR3 sequences in the sample, about 53% were seen once. This sample was taken from a study of blood T cells in healthy people across ages. Study-wide background: Researchers report that template switching captured about one barcoded beta molecule per two T cells. Notes on the study in general: Not knowing donor CMV status may have confounded expanded clonotype changes. A strong correlation between TCR beta diversity and naive T cell percentage was seen.

The clonotype comes from a woman between 55 and 75 years old in good health. The sequenced sample was blood.

The CDR3 is CASSPYRPISLNEQFF. The DNA for the CDR3 is TGTGCCAGCAGCCCATACAGGCCGATCTCTCTCAATGAGCAGTTCTTC. This chain connects TRBV7-9 to TRBJ2-1; maybe TRBD1 (5 bases). The germline gives CDR1 SEHNR, CDR2 FQNEAQ (reference sequence). This CDR3 comprises 16 residues. V lost 5 bases and J 6 bases, leaving 20 bases between the germline ends.